These 32 T cell receptor beta chains were all obtained from the same sample, sequenced in a study of CD8 T cells in Susac syndrome. The authors reverse transcribed roughly 0.5 to 1 ug RNA with random hexamers. TCRdb itself ran the immunoSEQ multiplex PCR reads through MiXCR, one entry per CDR3 protein. Of 250,000 to 300,000 distinct CDR3 sequences detected, approximately 84% appear once; the ten largest clones hold around 0.12%. The source material was CD8+ T cells from PBMCs. The receptors derive from a human donor with multiple sclerosis.

The chain recombines TRBV9 with TRBJ2-7; 10 bases align to TRBD2. There are 12 residues in the CDR3. The germline gives CDR1 SGDLS, CDR2 YYNGEE. Trimming cost V 8 bases and J 6 bases; bases outside gene matches: 5. The CDR3 DNA is TGTGCCAGTGGGCTAGCGGGAGCCGAGCAGTACTTC. Translated, it gives CASGLAGAEQYF.

J is TRBJ2-3 and V is TRBV27, with TRBD2 matching over 10 bases. J was trimmed by 2 bases and V by 6 bases; bases with no gene match: 11. CDR1 MNHEY and CDR2 SMNVEV come from the germline V gene (reference sequence). CDR3 size: 17 residues. CDR3 region: CASSPTLTSGNTDTQYF. CDR3 bases: TGTGCCAGCAGCCCGACCTTAACTAGCGGGAACACAGATACGCAGTATTTT.

The J gene is TRBJ1-1, the V gene TRBV19; 8 nucleotides line up with TRBD1. The V gene's germline CDR1 is LNHDA and CDR2 SQIVND (reference sequence). The CDR3 runs to 16 residues. V shed 4 bases, J shed 0 bases, and the junction held 7 bases outside the gene matches. This chain's CDR3 is CASSTHNRGMNTEAFF. The CDR3 DNA follows: TGTGCCAGTAGTACCCATAACAGGGGGATGAACACTGAAGCTTTCTTT.

The chain couples TRBV2 to TRBJ1-1; tentatively, D is TRBD1 (6 bases). This CDR3 contains 13 residues. The V and J ends lost 10 bases and 2 bases respectively, with 14 bases between them. Germline CDR1 reads SNHLY; CDR2 reads FYNNEI. The CDR3 loop reads CAKPGQVNTEAFF. CDR3 DNA sequence: TGTGCCAAACCGGGACAAGTTAACACTGAAGCTTTCTTT. The complete variable domain, with remaining parts taken from reference TRBV2 and TRBJ1-1, reads EPEVTQTPSHQVTQMGQEVILRCVPISNHLYFYWYRQILGQKVEFLVSFYNNEISEKSEIFDDQFSVERPDGSNFTLKIRSTKLEDSAMYFCAKPGQVNTEAFFGQGTRLTVV.

This clonotype was observed a single time. The chain has TRBV28 and TRBJ1-2, with 7 bases fitting TRBD1. With 4 bases clipped from V and 4 bases from J, the junction kept 3 bases outside the gene matches. The CDR3 runs 13 residues. CDR1 and CDR2 from the germline V gene are MDHEN and SYDVKM. CDR3 coding DNA: TGTGCCAGCAGTTATGGGACAGCCTATGGCTACACCTTC. It translates to CASSYGTAYGYTF.

This clonotype was seen only a few times. CDR3: CSVLDRGFRNTEAFF. As DNA, the CDR3 is TGCAGCGTCCTAGACAGGGGATTCAGGAACACTGAAGCTTTCTTT. The chain uses TRBV29-1 and TRBJ1-1; 8 bases line up with TRBD1. Per germline, CDR1 SQVTM and CDR2 ANQGSEA. V trimming: 6 bases; J trimming: 1 base; junction bases outside the gene matches: 10. This CDR3 comprises 15 residues.

This clonotype was seen more than once but under ten times. V and J are TRBV3-1 and TRBJ1-2, with unresolved D. Germline CDR1 reads LGHDT; CDR2 reads YNNKEL (reference sequence). Between the trimmed V and J ends, which lost 0 bases and 1 base, there was a span of 9 bases. The CDR3 has 15 residues. The DNA for the CDR3 is TGTGCCAGCAGCCAAGATCCTGAGGGTAACTATGGCTACACCTTC. Its protein product is CASSQDPEGNYGYTF.

This clonotype was recorded only once. This rearrangement joins TRBV7-9 to TRBJ2-7, with unresolved D. The V gene's germline CDR1 is SEHNR and CDR2 FQNEAQ (reference sequence). The CDR3 has 14 residues. With 4 bases removed from V and 2 bases from J, the gap between germline ends came to 12 bases. CDR3 sequence: CASSSSQLAYEQYF. The CDR3 DNA follows: TGTGCCAGCAGCTCGTCGCAGCTTGCCTACGAGCAGTACTTC.

V and J are TRBV29-1 and TRBJ2-2; the match to TRBD2 covers 11 bases. Germline lookup yields CDR1 SQVTM and CDR2 ANQGSEA. J was trimmed by 7 bases and V by 0 bases; bases with no gene match: 7. This CDR3 is 16 amino acids long. CDR3 loop: CSVEELAGVSVGELFF. The CDR3 DNA is TGCAGCGTTGAAGAACTAGCGGGAGTTTCGGTCGGGGAGCTGTTTTTT.

V and J are TRBV27 and TRBJ2-3, with D unresolved. Germline CDR1 is MNHEY and CDR2 is SMNVEV (reference sequence). There are 12 residues in the CDR3. The V and J ends lost 3 bases and 7 bases respectively, with 8 bases between them. The CDR3 sequence is CASSFGHHTQYF. The CDR3 nucleotides are TGTGCCAGCAGTTTTGGTCACCATACGCAGTATTTT.

The genes are TRBV27 and TRBJ1-1; D not certain. The CDR3 length is 15 residues. Trimming took off 0 bases at V and 2 bases at J, with 10 bases between the two ends. Germline loops: CDR1 MNHEY, CDR2 SMNVEV (reference sequence). CDR3 amino acids: CASSLSQTVNTEAFF. The CDR3 bases are TGTGCCAGCAGTTTATCGCAGACGGTTAACACTGAAGCTTTCTTT.

V usage is TRBV29-1 and J usage is TRBJ1-1, with D uncertain. V was shortened by 2 bases and J by 3 bases, with 7 bases between the two germline ends. CDR1 and CDR2 (germline): SQVTM, ANQGSEA. The CDR3 sequence is 12 residues long. The CDR3 here is CSVESLYTEAFF. CDR3 in DNA: TGCAGCGTTGAATCTCTATACACTGAAGCTTTCTTT.

The V gene is TRBV5-1, the J gene TRBJ2-1; D uncertain. The V end was cut by 3 bases, the J end by 2 bases, with 15 bases between. CDR1 and CDR2 (germline): SGHRS, YFSETQ. The CDR3 runs 16 residues. The CDR3, as DNA: TGCGCCAGCAGCTCGACTTACCCCAATCCCTACAATGAGCAGTTCTTC. It translates to CASSSTYPNPYNEQFF.

The chain has TRBV6-5 and TRBJ2-7; D is unresolved. Germline CDR1 and CDR2: MNHEY and SVGAGI. The V gene lost 0 bases and the J gene lost 5 bases, with 17 bases spanning the gap. The CDR3 length is 16 residues. CDR3 in DNA: TGTGCCAGCAGTTACTCGAGTTCGGCCATCCAGGACGAGCAGTACTTC. This codes for CASSYSSSAIQDEQYF.

The rearrangement uses TRBV28 and TRBJ2-2; 10 bases line up with TRBD2. Looked up from germline, CDR1 is MDHEN and CDR2 is SYDVKM. CDR3 length: 17 residues. With 5 bases clipped from V and 1 base from J, the junction kept 7 bases outside the gene matches. The CDR3 loop reads CASSDGTSDKNTGELFF. The CDR3 DNA reads TGTGCCAGCAGTGACGGGACTAGCGACAAGAACACCGGGGAGCTGTTTTTT.

This rearrangement joins TRBV27 to TRBJ2-1; TRBD2 agrees at 8 bases. The V segment lost 5 bases and the J segment 8 bases; nucleotides outside the gene matches: 8. Germline values: CDR1 MNHEY, CDR2 SMNVEV (reference sequence). This CDR3 is built from 14 residues. CDR3 DNA sequence: TGTGCCAGCAGTCTAGGGACTAGTTCAGATGAGCAGTTCTTC. Encoded protein: CASSLGTSSDEQFF.

The chain links TRBV27 to TRBJ1-2; 8 positions match TRBD1. Germline loops: CDR1 MNHEY, CDR2 SMNVEV (reference sequence). The CDR3 has 16 residues. J lost 7 bases, V lost 5 bases, and 15 bases had no gene match. CDR3 residues: CASSVISRGQGSGYTF. As DNA, the CDR3 is TGTGCCAGCAGTGTAATCTCCAGGGGGCAAGGAAGTGGCTACACCTTC.

The chain employs TRBV12-3 or TRBV12-4 and TRBJ2-7; D ambiguous. The V gene lost 6 bases and the J gene lost 3 bases, with 12 bases spanning the gap. The CDR3 totals 13 residues. CDR3 nucleotides: TGTGCCAGCAGATCGGTCTTCAACTACGAGCAGTACTTC. Protein product: CASRSVFNYEQYF.

This clonotype was detected a few times. The chain couples TRBV7-6 to TRBJ2-1, with 12 bases lining up with TRBD2. Germline CDR1 reads SGHVS; CDR2 reads FNYEAQ. V gave up 1 base and J gave up 10 bases; unmatched junction bases: 11. CDR3 length equals 17 residues. The CDR3 loop reads CASSLEGGGTSGREQFF. The CDR3 bases are TGTGCCAGCAGCTTAGAAGGGGGCGGGACTAGCGGGCGCGAGCAGTTCTTC.

V and J are TRBV11-2 and TRBJ2-7, with TRBD2 as a possible D gene (6 bases). V was pared by 5 bases and J by 5 bases, with 16 bases between. The CDR3 sequence is 14 residues long. Germline values: CDR1 SGHAT, CDR2 FQNNGV. The CDR3 is CASSLRIAVNEQYF. The CDR3 nucleotides read TGTGCCAGCAGCCTCCGGATAGCGGTAAACGAGCAGTACTTC.

The rearrangement joins TRBV5-1 to TRBJ2-1, with 7 bases that match TRBD1. The trim removed 0 bases at V and 8 bases at J, leaving 8 bases unmatched. Looked up from germline, CDR1 is SGHRS and CDR2 is YFSETQ. This CDR3 has 15 amino acids. DNA of the CDR3: TGCGCCAGCAGCTTGGAGGGGGCTAATTTCGATGAGCAGTTCTTC. This sequence encodes CASSLEGANFDEQFF.

V is TRBV5-4 and J is TRBJ1-1, with D hard to call. CDR3 length: 15 amino acids. Trimming pared 0 bases from V and 1 base from J, leaving 10 bases between. CDR1 SGHNT and CDR2 YYREEE come from the germline V gene (reference sequence). Here the CDR3 DNA reads TGTGCCAGCAGCTTGGCCAGACACACGAACACTGAAGCTTTCTTT. It translates to CASSLARHTNTEAFF.

The chain combines TRBV28 with TRBJ2-3; 8 nucleotides align to TRBD2. The J segment lost 1 base and the V segment lost 6 bases, leaving 9 bases of the junction unmatched. Per the germline V gene, CDR1 is MDHEN and CDR2 is SYDVKM. The CDR3 spans 16 residues. The CDR3 DNA sequence: TGTGCCAGCAGCACGCAGCGGGAGCTGCGCACAGATACGCAGTATTTT. Amino acid sequence: CASSTQRELRTDTQYF. The full variable domain, rest sourced from reference TRBV28 and TRBJ2-3, is DVKVTQSSRYLVKRTGEKVFLECVQDMDHENMFWYRQDPGLGLRLIYFSYDVKMKEKGDIPEGYSVSREKKERFSLILESASTNQTSMYLCASSTQRELRTDTQYFGPGTRLTVL.

The chain joins TRBV12-3 or TRBV12-4 to TRBJ2-1, with TRBD2 matching over 14 bases. Unmatched junction bases numbered 15, after V lost 4 bases and J lost 7 bases. The CDR3 consists of 19 residues. The CDR3 coding sequence is TGTGCCAGCAGTTCCGGGACTAGCGGGAGTAAAGGGGGTAGGAATGAGCAGTTCTTC. Its translation is CASSSGTSGSKGGRNEQFF.

The chain links TRBV7-9 to TRBJ1-2; D is undetermined. The germline V gene encodes CDR1 SEHNR and CDR2 FQNEAQ (reference sequence). The CDR3 sequence is 15 residues long. The ends were cut back, 2 bases at V and 7 bases at J, with 17 bases in the middle. The CDR3 DNA reads as TGTGCCAGCAGCTTAAGCGGGGTGGAGTCCGGTGGCTACACCTTC. It is translated as CASSLSGVESGGYTF.

The chain carries TRBV10-3 and TRBJ1-1; D may be TRBD1 (6 bases). Trimming cost V 0 bases and J 0 bases, with 8 bases left between them. CDR3 length equals 15 residues. In germline, CDR1 is ENHRY, CDR2 SYGVKD. As DNA, the CDR3 is TGTGCCATCAGTGAGTCGCAGGGGTTGAACACTGAAGCTTTCTTT. Protein sequence: CAISESQGLNTEAFF.

This chain connects TRBV9 to TRBJ1-2; D gene uncertain. Trimming pared 0 bases from V and 4 bases from J, leaving 10 bases between. The V gene's germline CDR1 is SGDLS and CDR2 YYNGEE. CDR3 length: 14 amino acids. DNA of the CDR3: TGTGCCAGCAGCGTAGGGGGAAGCTCCTATGGCTACACCTTC. Translating gives CASSVGGSSYGYTF.

The genes are TRBV20-1 and TRBJ2-3; tentative D call: TRBD2 (6 bases). V lost 0 bases and J 2 bases, leaving 9 bases between the germline ends. The CDR3 length is 14 residues. The V gene's germline CDR1 is DFQATT and CDR2 SNEGSKA (reference sequence). The CDR3 sequence: CSARERDLTDTQYF. The CDR3 region has the DNA TGCAGTGCTAGAGAGCGGGACCTCACAGATACGCAGTATTTT.

The chain links TRBV7-8 to TRBJ2-2; D remains unclear. V gave up 3 bases and J gave up 10 bases, with 9 bases separating them. The CDR3 is 12 amino acids. Germline-derived CDR1 and CDR2 are SGHVS and FQNEAQ. The CDR3 nucleotides are TGTGCCAGCAGCTTGGGGAACGCGGAGCTGTTTTTT. Residues: CASSLGNAELFF.

V is TRBV27 and J is TRBJ2-7; no reliable D call. Germline V gene data show CDR1 as MNHEY and CDR2 as SMNVEV (reference sequence). The CDR3 length is 14 residues. V was trimmed by 2 bases and J by 3 bases, leaving 11 bases between them. CDR3 sequence: CASSLRQSNYEQYF. In DNA form, the CDR3 reads TGTGCCAGCAGTTTAAGACAATCAAACTACGAGCAGTACTTC.

The rearrangement uses TRBV23-1 and TRBJ1-5, with D perhaps TRBD1 (5 bases). TRBV23-1 is sorted into the ORF group, with uncertain function. The CDR3 has 15 residues. V was cut by 4 bases and J by 3 bases, with 13 bases left in between. CDR3 region: CASSRGENHNQPQHF. The CDR3 DNA reads TGCGCCAGCAGTCGAGGGGAAAATCACAATCAGCCCCAGCATTTT.

The chain couples TRBV27 to TRBJ2-2; the match to TRBD2 covers 8 bases. The germline V gene has CDR1 MNHEY and CDR2 SMNVEV (reference sequence). With 7 bases clipped from V and 8 bases from J, the junction kept 12 bases outside the gene matches. The CDR3 loop spans 15 amino acids. This CDR3 is CASTSAGVSRGELFF. CDR3 DNA: TGTGCCAGCACATCAGCGGGAGTTAGTCGTGGGGAGCTGTTTTTT.